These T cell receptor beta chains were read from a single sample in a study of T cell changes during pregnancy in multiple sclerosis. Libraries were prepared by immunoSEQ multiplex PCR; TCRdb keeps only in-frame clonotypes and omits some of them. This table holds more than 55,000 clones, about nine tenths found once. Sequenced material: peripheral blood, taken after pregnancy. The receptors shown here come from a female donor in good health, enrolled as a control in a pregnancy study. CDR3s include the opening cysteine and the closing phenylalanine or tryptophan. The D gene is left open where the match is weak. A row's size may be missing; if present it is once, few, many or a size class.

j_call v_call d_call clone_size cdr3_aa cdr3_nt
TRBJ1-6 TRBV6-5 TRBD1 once CASSLGQGLRNSPLHF TGTGCCAGCAGTTTGGGACAGGGGCTTCGGAATTCACCCCTCCACTTT
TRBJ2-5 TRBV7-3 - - CASSLSGRGGSETQYF TGTGCCAGCAGCTTGTCCGGGCGTGGGGGGTCGGAGACCCAGTACTTC
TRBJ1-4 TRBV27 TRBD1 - CASSSRPGTVEKLFF TGTGCCAGCAGTTCCCGCCCCGGGACAGTTGAAAAACTGTTTTTT
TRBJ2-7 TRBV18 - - CASSPSVNVLSSYEQYF TGTGCCAGCTCACCGAGTGTAAACGTCTTGAGTTCCTACGAGCAGTACTTC
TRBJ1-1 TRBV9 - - CASSVGRDSMNTEAFF TGTGCCAGCAGCGTAGGCAGGGATAGCATGAACACTGAAGCTTTCTTT
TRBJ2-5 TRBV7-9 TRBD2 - CASSPVRNGGAVGETQYF TGTGCCAGCAGCCCCGTCCGGAACGGGGGGGCCGTGGGGGAGACCCAGTACTTC
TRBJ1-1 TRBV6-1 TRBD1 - CASSLTGWAFF TGTGCCAGCAGTCTGACAGGGTGGGCTTTCTTT
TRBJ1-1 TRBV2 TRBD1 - CASNVQGGNTEAFF TGTGCCAGCAATGTACAGGGGGGGAACACTGAAGCTTTCTTT
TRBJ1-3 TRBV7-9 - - CASSLMRGTGNTIYF TGTGCCAGCAGCTTAATGCGGGGAACTGGAAACACCATATATTTT
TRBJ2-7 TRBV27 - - CASSLQGTYEQYF TGTGCCAGCAGTCTCCAGGGAACCTACGAGCAGTACTTC
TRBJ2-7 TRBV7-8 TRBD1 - CASRSLRGQSEQYF TGTGCCAGCAGGTCCCTAAGGGGACAGTCCGAGCAGTACTTC
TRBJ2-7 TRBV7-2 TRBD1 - CASSLSVRTGGSYEQYF TGTGCCAGCAGCTTAAGCGTCCGGACAGGGGGCTCCTACGAGCAGTACTTC
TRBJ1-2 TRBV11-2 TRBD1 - CASSSDRGDYGYTF TGTGCCAGCAGCTCCGACAGGGGGGACTATGGCTACACCTTC
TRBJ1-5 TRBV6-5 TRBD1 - CASRGDRNSNQPQHF TGTGCCAGCAGGGGGGACAGAAATAGCAATCAGCCCCAGCATTTT
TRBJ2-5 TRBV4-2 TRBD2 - CASSRQAATSGKQETQYF TGTGCCAGCAGCCGACAGGCCGCGACTAGCGGGAAACAAGAGACCCAGTACTTC
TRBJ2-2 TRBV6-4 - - CASSDEGNTGELFF TGTGCCAGCAGTGACGAGGGGAACACCGGGGAGCTGTTTTTT
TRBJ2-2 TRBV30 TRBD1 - CAWSYIGQGTGELFF TGTGCCTGGAGCTACATAGGACAGGGGACCGGGGAGCTGTTTTTT
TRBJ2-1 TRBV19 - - CASSIRQGTSNEQFF TGTGCCAGTAGTATTCGGCAGGGAACTTCCAATGAGCAGTTCTTC
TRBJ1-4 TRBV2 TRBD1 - CASRTLTGKYGKLFF TGTGCCAGCAGGACCCTGACAGGGAAATACGGAAAACTGTTTTTT
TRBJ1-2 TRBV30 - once CAWSVGLIDSYGYTF TGTGCCTGGAGTGTAGGGCTGATTGACAGCTATGGCTACACCTTC
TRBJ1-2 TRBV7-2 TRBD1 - CASSYGTGTFYGYTF TGTGCCAGCAGCTACGGGACAGGGACATTCTATGGCTACACCTTC
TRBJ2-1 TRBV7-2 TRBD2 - CASSKRGPYNEQFF TGTGCCAGCTCGAAGCGGGGGCCGTACAATGAGCAGTTCTTC
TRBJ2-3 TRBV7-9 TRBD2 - CASSAGLAGEADTQYF TGTGCCAGCAGCGCGGGACTAGCGGGGGAAGCAGATACGCAGTATTTT
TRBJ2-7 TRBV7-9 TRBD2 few CASSSERGEQYF TGTGCCAGCAGCTCCGAGCGGGGTGAGCAGTACTTC
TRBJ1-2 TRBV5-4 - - CASSLALTGLGYTF TGTGCCAGCAGCTTGGCCCTAACGGGTCTTGGCTACACCTTC
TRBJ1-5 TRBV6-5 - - CASSSSPVRSNQPQHF TGTGCCAGCAGTTCATCCCCCGTGAGAAGCAATCAGCCCCAGCATTTT
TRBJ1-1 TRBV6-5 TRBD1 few CASSWGQGEAFF TGTGCCAGCAGTTGGGGACAGGGTGAAGCTTTCTTT
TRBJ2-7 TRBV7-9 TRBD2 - CASEASGGPYEQYF TGTGCCAGCGAAGCTAGCGGGGGACCTTACGAGCAGTACTTC
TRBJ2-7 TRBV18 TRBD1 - CASSLADRAPYEQYF TGTGCCAGCTCCCTCGCCGACAGGGCCCCCTACGAGCAGTACTTC
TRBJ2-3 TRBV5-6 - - CASSFRGMRTDTQYF TGTGCCAGCAGCTTCAGGGGCATGCGCACAGATACGCAGTATTTT
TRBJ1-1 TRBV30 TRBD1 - CAWSVLAGGEAFF TGTGCCTGGAGTGTACTGGCAGGGGGCGAAGCTTTCTTT
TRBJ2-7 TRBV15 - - CATSRDRQTYEQYF TGTGCCACCAGCAGAGATCGACAAACCTACGAGCAGTACTTC
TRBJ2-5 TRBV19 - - CATRRGGGQETQYF TGTGCCACCAGGAGGGGGGGAGGTCAAGAGACCCAGTACTTC
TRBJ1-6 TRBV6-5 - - CASRPTRGNNSPLHF TGTGCCAGCAGGCCGACAAGGGGGAATAATTCACCCCTCCACTTT
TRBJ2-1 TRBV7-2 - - CASSLLLLVRLNEQFF TGTGCCAGCAGCTTACTCCTCTTGGTGAGACTCAATGAGCAGTTCTTC
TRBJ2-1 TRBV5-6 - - CASSLDRYSSYNEQFF TGTGCCAGCAGCTTGGACAGGTACAGCTCCTACAATGAGCAGTTCTTC
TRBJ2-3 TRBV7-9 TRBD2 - CASSRERGVSTDTQYF TGTGCCAGCAGCCGTGAGCGGGGGGTTAGCACAGATACGCAGTATTTT
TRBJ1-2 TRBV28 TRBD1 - CASGRDRGRYGYGYTF TGTGCCAGCGGCCGGGACAGGGGGCGTTACGGCTATGGCTACACCTTC
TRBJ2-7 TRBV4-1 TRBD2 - CASSLREGVHEQYF TGCGCCAGCAGCCTCCGGGAGGGGGTACACGAGCAGTACTTC
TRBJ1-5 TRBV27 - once CASSPDPDGAVRPQHF TGTGCCAGCAGCCCTGACCCGGACGGAGCGGTGAGGCCCCAGCATTTT
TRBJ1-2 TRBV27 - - CASSSGSPNYGYTF TGTGCCAGCAGTTCCGGGTCCCCTAACTATGGCTACACCTTC
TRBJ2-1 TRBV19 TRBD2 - CASSAGGLNEQFF TGTGCCAGTAGTGCGGGGGGGCTCAATGAGCAGTTCTTC
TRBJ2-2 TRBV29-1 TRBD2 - CSVGRGANTGELFF TGCAGCGTTGGGCGGGGGGCGAACACCGGGGAGCTGTTTTTT
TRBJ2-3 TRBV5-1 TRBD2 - CASSPLGGGTDTQYF TGCGCCAGCAGCCCATTGGGGGGGGGCACAGATACGCAGTATTTT
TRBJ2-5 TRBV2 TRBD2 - CASLTPGLALIETQYF TGTGCCAGCCTCACCCCGGGACTAGCACTGATAGAGACCCAGTACTTC
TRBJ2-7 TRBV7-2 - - CASSADRFYEQYF TGTGCCAGCAGCGCCGACAGATTCTACGAGCAGTACTTC
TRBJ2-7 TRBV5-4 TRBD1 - CASSIGQELSYEQYF TGTGCCAGCAGCATCGGACAGGAACTGTCCTACGAGCAGTACTTC
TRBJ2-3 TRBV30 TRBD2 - CAWTWTSGGADTQYF TGTGCCTGGACCTGGACTAGCGGGGGTGCAGATACGCAGTATTTT
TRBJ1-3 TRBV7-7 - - CASRHRSGDWDTIYF TGTGCTAGCAGACACAGGTCCGGTGACTGGGACACCATATATTTT
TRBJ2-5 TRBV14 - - CASSRGNQVFVTETQYF TGTGCCAGCAGCCGAGGGAACCAGGTTTTCGTAACGGAGACCCAGTACTTC
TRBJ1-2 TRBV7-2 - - CASSLVESGHGYTF TGTGCCAGCAGCTTAGTAGAGTCAGGCCATGGCTACACCTTC
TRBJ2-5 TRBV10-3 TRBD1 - CAIRTTGVGSTQYF TGTGCCATCAGGACGACAGGGGTGGGAAGTACCCAGTACTTC
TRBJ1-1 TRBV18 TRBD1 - CASSPGTGVTEAFF TGTGCCAGCTCCCCCGGGACAGGGGTTACTGAAGCTTTCTTT
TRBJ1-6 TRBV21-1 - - CASSWPNGRPGLGSPLHF TGTGCCAGCAGCTGGCCTAACGGGCGGCCGGGATTGGGTTCACCCCTCCACTTT
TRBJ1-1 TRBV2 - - CASSASGRGANTEAFF TGTGCCAGCAGTGCATCCGGGCGGGGGGCGAACACTGAAGCTTTCTTT
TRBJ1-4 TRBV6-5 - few CASSYRSKVDEKLFF TGTGCCAGCAGTTACCGGTCTAAAGTGGATGAAAAACTGTTTTTT
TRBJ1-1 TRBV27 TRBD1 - CASSSTTGVTEAFF TGTGCCAGCAGTTCGACTACAGGGGTCACTGAAGCTTTCTTT